The rows below give T cell receptor beta chains drawn from one sample of a study of blood T cell repertoires in COVID-19. Profiling relied on immunoSEQ multiplex PCR, and the TCRdb table lists in-frame clones only, not all of them. Among roughly 200,000 clones, about three quarters were seen once, and the ten largest hold just over 8.5%. The sample taken for sequencing was peripheral blood. The receptors derive from a woman between 50 and 59 years old with active or convalescent COVID-19. The CDR3 runs from the conserved cysteine through the conserved F or W. Fields, in order: V gene, D gene, clone size, J gene, CDR3 DNA, CDR3 protein. A D gene is named only where the DNA matches it firmly. Expanded clones get a size class; other rows say once, few or many, or leave the size out.

v_call: TRBV6-6
d_call: TRBD1
clone_size: once
j_call: TRBJ1-3
cdr3_nt: TGTGCCAGCAGTCAACAGGGGGCGGGAAACACCATATATTTT
cdr3_aa: CASSQQGAGNTIYF

v_call: TRBV13
d_call: .
clone_size: few
j_call: TRBJ2-5
cdr3_nt: TGTGCCAGCAGCTCCTCCAGAGAATGGACAGTCAAGATTCAAGAGACCCAGTACTTC
cdr3_aa: CASSSSREWTVKIQETQYF

v_call: TRBV3-1/TRBV3-2
d_call: TRBD1
clone_size: .
j_call: TRBJ2-2
cdr3_nt: TGTGCCAGCAGCCAGAGACAGGGGGCGCGGAGGGGGGAGCTGTTTTTT
cdr3_aa: CASSQRQGARRGELFF

v_call: TRBV7-9
d_call: TRBD2
clone_size: few
j_call: TRBJ2-5
cdr3_nt: TGTGCCAGCAGCTTAGTAGCGGGTGGAGAGACCCAGTACTTC
cdr3_aa: CASSLVAGGETQYF

v_call: TRBV30
d_call: TRBD1
clone_size: .
j_call: TRBJ1-6
cdr3_nt: TGTGCCTGGAGTGCTACAGGGGGCTTTCATAATTCACCCCTCCACTTT
cdr3_aa: CAWSATGGFHNSPLHF

v_call: TRBV10-3
d_call: TRBD1
clone_size: .
j_call: TRBJ2-2
cdr3_nt: TGTGCCATCAGTCCGGGACAGGGAGTGGCCGGGGAGCTGTTTTTT
cdr3_aa: CAISPGQGVAGELFF

v_call: TRBV5-1
d_call: .
clone_size: .
j_call: TRBJ1-1
cdr3_nt: TGCGCCAGCACCTGGGGCTCGGGTGAAGCTTTCTTT
cdr3_aa: CASTWGSGEAFF

v_call: TRBV4-3
d_call: TRBD1
clone_size: .
j_call: TRBJ1-6
cdr3_nt: TGCGCCAGCAGCCAAACTCGGACAGGGGCTAATAATTCACCCCTCCACTTT
cdr3_aa: CASSQTRTGANNSPLHF

v_call: TRBV5-1
d_call: .
clone_size: .
j_call: TRBJ2-5
cdr3_nt: TGCGCCAGCAGCTTGAGCGGTTCAGAGACCCAGTACTTC
cdr3_aa: CASSLSGSETQYF

v_call: TRBV3-1/TRBV3-2
d_call: .
clone_size: .
j_call: TRBJ1-2
cdr3_nt: TGTGCCAGCAGCCGGGGCGGGAATAACTATGGCTACACCTTC
cdr3_aa: CASSRGGNNYGYTF

v_call: TRBV9
d_call: TRBD2
clone_size: .
j_call: TRBJ2-1
cdr3_nt: TGTGCCAGCAGCGTTTCAACTAGCGGGTACAATGAGCAGTTCTTC
cdr3_aa: CASSVSTSGYNEQFF

v_call: TRBV11-3
d_call: TRBD2
clone_size: .
j_call: TRBJ2-1
cdr3_nt: TGTGCCAGCAGCCCGGGACTAGCCCCCTACAATGAGCAGTTCTTC
cdr3_aa: CASSPGLAPYNEQFF

v_call: TRBV18
d_call: .
clone_size: .
j_call: TRBJ1-2
cdr3_nt: TGTGCCAGCTCACCACAGCCCTCAAACTATGGCTACACCTTC
cdr3_aa: CASSPQPSNYGYTF

v_call: TRBV19
d_call: .
clone_size: .
j_call: TRBJ1-3
cdr3_nt: TGTGCCAGTAGTTTACAGTCCTCTGGAAACACCATATATTTT
cdr3_aa: CASSLQSSGNTIYF

v_call: TRBV7-9
d_call: .
clone_size: few
j_call: TRBJ2-2
cdr3_nt: TGTGCCAGCAGCTCCGTTTCGGTCGGGGAGCTGTTTTTT
cdr3_aa: CASSSVSVGELFF

v_call: TRBV12-2
d_call: .
clone_size: .
j_call: TRBJ1-1
cdr3_nt: TGTGCAAGTCGCTTAAGAGATTGGAACACTGAAGCTTTCTTT
cdr3_aa: CASRLRDWNTEAFF

v_call: TRBV3-1/TRBV3-2
d_call: .
clone_size: .
j_call: TRBJ2-1
cdr3_nt: TGTGCCAGCAGCCGCGGTCGTGTTCGGTTTGAGCAGTTCTTC
cdr3_aa: CASSRGRVRFEQFF

v_call: TRBV3-1/TRBV3-2
d_call: TRBD1
clone_size: .
j_call: TRBJ1-1
cdr3_nt: TGTGCCAGCAGCCAAGGGACAGGGCGGAACACTGAAGCTTTCTTT
cdr3_aa: CASSQGTGRNTEAFF

v_call: TRBV4-3
d_call: .
clone_size: .
j_call: TRBJ2-1
cdr3_nt: TGCGCCAGCAGCCAAGAGGTATTCAGGGAGCAGTTCTTC
cdr3_aa: CASSQEVFREQFF

v_call: TRBV27
d_call: .
clone_size: .
j_call: TRBJ1-2
cdr3_nt: TGTGCCAGCAGTCCCACAGGGTATGGCTACACCTTC
cdr3_aa: CASSPTGYGYTF

v_call: TRBV29-1
d_call: TRBD2
clone_size: .
j_call: TRBJ2-1
cdr3_nt: TGCAGCGTTGAAGGCGGGAGTTTCTATGAGCAGTTCTTC
cdr3_aa: CSVEGGSFYEQFF

v_call: TRBV3-1/TRBV3-2
d_call: .
clone_size: .
j_call: TRBJ2-3
cdr3_nt: TGTGCCAGCAGCCAAGATCCCCGTCTGTCCCGTTATACGCAGTATTTT
cdr3_aa: CASSQDPRLSRYTQYF

v_call: TRBV29-1
d_call: TRBD1
clone_size: .
j_call: TRBJ1-3
cdr3_nt: TGCAGCGGCGCAACAGGGGTAAACACCATATATTTT
cdr3_aa: CSGATGVNTIYF

v_call: TRBV27
d_call: .
clone_size: .
j_call: TRBJ2-7
cdr3_nt: TGTGCCAGCAGTTTAGGGGCGGACTCCTACGAGCAGTACTTC
cdr3_aa: CASSLGADSYEQYF

v_call: TRBV7-9
d_call: .
clone_size: .
j_call: TRBJ1-6
cdr3_nt: TGTGCCAGCAGCCCAACCCCGGACAGCAGCTCCTATAATTCACCCCTCCACTTT
cdr3_aa: CASSPTPDSSSYNSPLHF

v_call: TRBV30
d_call: TRBD1
clone_size: .
j_call: TRBJ2-7
cdr3_nt: TGTGCCTGGAGTGTCTTTTCCGGGACAGGGGTCGCCGAGCAGTACTTC
cdr3_aa: CAWSVFSGTGVAEQYF

v_call: TRBV9
d_call: TRBD1
clone_size: .
j_call: TRBJ1-3
cdr3_nt: TGTGCCAGCAGCGTAGAAAGACAGGGCTTATCTGGAAACACCATATATTTT
cdr3_aa: CASSVERQGLSGNTIYF

v_call: TRBV19
d_call: TRBD2
clone_size: .
j_call: TRBJ2-2
cdr3_nt: TGTGCCAGTAGTAGTCTAGCGGCAGCGAACACCGGGGAGCTGTTTTTT
cdr3_aa: CASSSLAAANTGELFF

v_call: TRBV14
d_call: TRBD1
clone_size: .
j_call: TRBJ2-4
cdr3_nt: TGTGCCAGCAGCCAAGCCCCCCTTTGGACGACAGGGCCCAAAAACATTCAGTACTTC
cdr3_aa: CASSQAPLWTTGPKNIQYF

v_call: TRBV2
d_call: TRBD2
clone_size: .
j_call: TRBJ2-3
cdr3_nt: TGTGCCAGCAGGGGGGGACTAGTGGTAGATACGCAGTATTTT
cdr3_aa: CASRGGLVVDTQYF

v_call: TRBV30
d_call: .
clone_size: .
j_call: TRBJ1-1
cdr3_nt: TGTGCCTGGAGTGCAAACATCGTCTCTGAAGCTTTCTTT
cdr3_aa: CAWSANIVSEAFF

v_call: TRBV4-2
d_call: .
clone_size: .
j_call: TRBJ1-4
cdr3_nt: TGTGCCAGCAGCCCATCTCGCGGTGCAACTAATGAAAAACTGTTTTTT
cdr3_aa: CASSPSRGATNEKLFF

v_call: TRBV5-4
d_call: TRBD1
clone_size: .
j_call: TRBJ2-7
cdr3_nt: TGTGCCAGCAGCTTGGACCAGGGGGCCTACGAGCAGTACTTC
cdr3_aa: CASSLDQGAYEQYF

v_call: TRBV12-3/TRBV12-4
d_call: .
clone_size: .
j_call: TRBJ2-1
cdr3_nt: TGTGCCAGCAGTTTTCTCAGGACAGTCCTCCCGATCTTC
cdr3_aa: CASSFLRTVLPIF

v_call: TRBV28
d_call: .
clone_size: .
j_call: TRBJ2-4
cdr3_nt: TGTGCCAGCAGTTTACAGGGCCCGGACATTCAGTACTTC
cdr3_aa: CASSLQGPDIQYF

v_call: TRBV29-1
d_call: TRBD2
clone_size: .
j_call: TRBJ2-7
cdr3_nt: TGCAGCGTTCGCCTAGCGGGAGCCTCATCCTCCTACGAGCAGTACTTC
cdr3_aa: CSVRLAGASSSYEQYF

v_call: TRBV5-4
d_call: TRBD2
clone_size: .
j_call: TRBJ2-1
cdr3_nt: TGTGCCAGCAGCTTTGGGGCGACTAGCGGGAACAATGAGCAGTTCTTC
cdr3_aa: CASSFGATSGNNEQFF

v_call: TRBV19
d_call: TRBD2
clone_size: .
j_call: TRBJ2-1
cdr3_nt: TGTGCCAGTAGGCCTAGCGGGAGCAATGAGCAGTTCTTC
cdr3_aa: CASRPSGSNEQFF

v_call: TRBV19
d_call: TRBD1
clone_size: .
j_call: TRBJ2-2
cdr3_nt: TGTGCCAGTAGTAGGACAGGGGATGAGGGGGAGCTGTTTTTT
cdr3_aa: CASSRTGDEGELFF

v_call: TRBV7-3
d_call: .
clone_size: .
j_call: TRBJ2-5
cdr3_nt: TGTGCCAGCAGTGGTAGCGGTACAGGGACCCAGTACTTC
cdr3_aa: CASSGSGTGTQYF

v_call: TRBV5-6
d_call: .
clone_size: once
j_call: TRBJ2-5
cdr3_nt: TGTGCCAGCAGCTTAAGACCCACTAGTACTGAGACCCAGTACTTC
cdr3_aa: CASSLRPTSTETQYF

v_call: TRBV30
d_call: TRBD2
clone_size: .
j_call: TRBJ2-3
cdr3_nt: TGTGCCTTATCAACTCTTCGGACTAGCGGGAGTGGAGATACGCAGTATTTT
cdr3_aa: CALSTLRTSGSGDTQYF

v_call: TRBV6-2/TRBV6-3
d_call: .
clone_size: .
j_call: TRBJ1-5
cdr3_nt: TGTGCCAGCAGTTCGGCGGCGGGGAGCAATCAGCCCCAGCATTTT
cdr3_aa: CASSSAAGSNQPQHF

v_call: TRBV2
d_call: .
clone_size: .
j_call: TRBJ2-7
cdr3_nt: TGTGCCAGCAAACCTCCTACAGGGTACGAGCAGTACTTC
cdr3_aa: CASKPPTGYEQYF

v_call: TRBV29-1
d_call: .
clone_size: few
j_call: TRBJ2-2
cdr3_nt: TGCAGCGTTGATCAGGGGCCCACCGGGGAGCTGTTTTTT
cdr3_aa: CSVDQGPTGELFF

v_call: TRBV28
d_call: TRBD1
clone_size: .
j_call: TRBJ2-6
cdr3_nt: TGTGCCAGCAGTTTGTACGGACAGGGGGCGTCCGGGGCCAACGTCCTGACTTTC
cdr3_aa: CASSLYGQGASGANVLTF

v_call: TRBV15
d_call: .
clone_size: once
j_call: TRBJ2-1
cdr3_nt: TGTGCCACCAGAGGGGACTCTAACTCCTACAATGAGCAGTTCTTC
cdr3_aa: CATRGDSNSYNEQFF

v_call: TRBV9
d_call: .
clone_size: .
j_call: TRBJ1-1
cdr3_nt: TGTGCCCGCAGCGTTATCATGGGGGGGGAAGCTGAAGCTTTCTTT
cdr3_aa: CARSVIMGGEAEAFF

v_call: TRBV5-6
d_call: .
clone_size: .
j_call: TRBJ1-5
cdr3_nt: TGTGCCAGCAGCTTGGTTGGGCAGGGCGCCCAGCCCCAGCATTTT
cdr3_aa: CASSLVGQGAQPQHF

v_call: TRBV30
d_call: TRBD1
clone_size: .
j_call: TRBJ1-2
cdr3_nt: TGTGCCTGGAGCCATGGGACAGGGGATGGCTACACCTTC
cdr3_aa: CAWSHGTGDGYTF

v_call: TRBV11-2
d_call: TRBD1
clone_size: few
j_call: TRBJ1-4
cdr3_nt: TGTGCCAGCAGTTCGATCCGGGACAGAAAAAATGAAAAACTGTTTTTT
cdr3_aa: CASSSIRDRKNEKLFF

v_call: TRBV5-1
d_call: .
clone_size: .
j_call: TRBJ1-2
cdr3_nt: TGCGCCAGCAGTTCGGACTGGACGCGGGGCTACACCTTC
cdr3_aa: CASSSDWTRGYTF

v_call: TRBV28
d_call: .
clone_size: .
j_call: TRBJ2-2
cdr3_nt: TGTGCCAGCACCGCTCCGGGGGCCGGACAGGGAAGGGCGGGAGTTACCGGGGAGCTGTTTTTT
cdr3_aa: CASTAPGAGQGRAGVTGELFF

v_call: TRBV28
d_call: .
clone_size: .
j_call: TRBJ1-6
cdr3_nt: TGTGCCAGCACGCAGGAATCTTCACCCCTCCACTTT
cdr3_aa: CASTQESSPLHF

v_call: TRBV6-2/TRBV6-3
d_call: .
clone_size: .
j_call: TRBJ2-1
cdr3_nt: TGTGCCAGCAGTTACTGGCATGAGCAGTTCTTC
cdr3_aa: CASSYWHEQFF

v_call: TRBV30
d_call: .
clone_size: .
j_call: TRBJ1-1
cdr3_nt: TGTGCCTGGAGTATTTCTTCGGACAGTGTTCCCACTGAAGCTTTCTTT
cdr3_aa: CAWSISSDSVPTEAFF

v_call: TRBV9
d_call: .
clone_size: .
j_call: TRBJ1-2
cdr3_nt: TGTGCCAGCAGCCAAACGACGGGTGACTATGGCTACACCTTC
cdr3_aa: CASSQTTGDYGYTF

v_call: TRBV6-5
d_call: TRBD2
clone_size: few
j_call: TRBJ2-7
cdr3_nt: TGTGCCAGCAGTTCGATAGCGGGGGGGCCGCCCTACGAGCAGTACTTC
cdr3_aa: CASSSIAGGPPYEQYF

v_call: TRBV12-5
d_call: TRBD1
clone_size: .
j_call: TRBJ2-1
cdr3_nt: TGTGCTAGTGGTTTGGGGGCAGGGGGTGCTTACAATGAGCAGTTCTTC
cdr3_aa: CASGLGAGGAYNEQFF

v_call: TRBV15
d_call: TRBD1
clone_size: .
j_call: TRBJ1-2
cdr3_nt: TGTGCCACCAGCAGGGAGACAGGGGCACACTATGGCTACACCTTC
cdr3_aa: CATSRETGAHYGYTF